The entry below gives a single TCR beta chain sequence along with its context. Repertoires were generated with immunoSEQ multiplex PCR, while TCRdb's copy carries only in-frame clones and drops some. The data show some 120,000 clones, more than 75% seen once. This sample was taken from a study of control samples from healthy donors and cancer patients. Losses at the gene ends were 1 base for V and 2 bases for J; bases not matched to a gene: 3. In germline, CDR1 is LNHNV, CDR2 YYDKDF (reference sequence). The CDR3 is 16 residues long. The V call is TRBV15, the J call TRBJ2-5; 11 bases match TRBD2. This receptor was identified in a woman in her 70s in good health. The material sequenced was blood. In nucleotides, the CDR3 is TGTGCCACCAGCAGAGCACTAGCGGGGGCACAAGAGACCCAGTACTTC. Translated, it gives CATSRALAGAQETQYF. Full variable domain (missing parts from reference TRBV15 and TRBJ2-5): DAMVIQNPRYQVTQFGKPVTLSCSQTLNHNVMYWYQQKSSQAPKLLFHYYDKDFNNEADTPDNFQSRRPNTSFCFLDIRSPGLGDTAMYLCATSRALAGAQETQYFGPGTRLLVL.